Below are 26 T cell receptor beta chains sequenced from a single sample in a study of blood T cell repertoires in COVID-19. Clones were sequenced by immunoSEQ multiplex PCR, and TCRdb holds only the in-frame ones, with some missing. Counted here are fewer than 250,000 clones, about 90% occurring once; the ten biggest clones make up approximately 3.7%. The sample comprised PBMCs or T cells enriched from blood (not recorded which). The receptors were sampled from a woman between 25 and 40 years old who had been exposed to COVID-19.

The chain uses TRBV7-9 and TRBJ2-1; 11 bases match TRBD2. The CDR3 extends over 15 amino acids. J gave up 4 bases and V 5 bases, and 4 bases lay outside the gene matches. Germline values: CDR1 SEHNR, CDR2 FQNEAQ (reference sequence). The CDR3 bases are TGTGCCAGCAGCCAGACTAGCGGGACTTACAATGAGCAGTTCTTC. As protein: CASSQTSGTYNEQFF. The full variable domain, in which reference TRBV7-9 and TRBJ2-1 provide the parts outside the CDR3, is DTGVSQNPRHKITKRGQNVTFRCDPISEHNRLYWYRQTLGQGPEFLTYFQNEAQLEKSRLLSDRFSAERPKGSFSTLEIQRTEQGDSAMYLCASSQTSGTYNEQFFGPGTRLTVL.

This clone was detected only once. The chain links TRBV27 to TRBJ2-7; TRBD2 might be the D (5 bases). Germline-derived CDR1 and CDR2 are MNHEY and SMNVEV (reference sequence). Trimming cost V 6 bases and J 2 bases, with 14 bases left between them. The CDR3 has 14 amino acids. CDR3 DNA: TGTGCCAGCAGCCGGAGGACCCAAACCTACGAGCAGTACTTC. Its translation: CASSRRTQTYEQYF.

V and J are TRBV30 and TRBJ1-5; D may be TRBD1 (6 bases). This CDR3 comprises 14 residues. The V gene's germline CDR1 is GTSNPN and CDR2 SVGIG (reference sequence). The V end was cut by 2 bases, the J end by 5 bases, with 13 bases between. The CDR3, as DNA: TGTGCCTGGAGTCCCGGACAGACCTATCAGCCCCAGCATTTT. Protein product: CAWSPGQTYQPQHF. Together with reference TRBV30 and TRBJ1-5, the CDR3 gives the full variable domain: SQTIHQWPATLVQPVGSPLSLECTVEGTSNPNLYWYRQAAGRGLQLLFYSVGIGQISSEVPQNLSASRPQDRQFILSSKKLLLSDSGFYLCAWSPGQTYQPQHFGDGTRLSIL.

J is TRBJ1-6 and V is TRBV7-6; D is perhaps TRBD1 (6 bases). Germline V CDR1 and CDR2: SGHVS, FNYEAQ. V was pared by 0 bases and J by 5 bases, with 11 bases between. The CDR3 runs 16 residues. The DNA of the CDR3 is TGTGCCAGCAGCTTAGCGCCAGGACAGAATAATTCACCCCTCCACTTT. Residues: CASSLAPGQNNSPLHF.

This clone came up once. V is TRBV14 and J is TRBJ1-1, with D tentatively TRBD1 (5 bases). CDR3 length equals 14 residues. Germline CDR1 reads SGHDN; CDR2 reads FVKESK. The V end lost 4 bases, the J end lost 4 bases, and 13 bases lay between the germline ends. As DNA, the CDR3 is TGTGCCAGCAGCCTAAATAGGGGATCCACTGAAGCTTTCTTT. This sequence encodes CASSLNRGSTEAFF.

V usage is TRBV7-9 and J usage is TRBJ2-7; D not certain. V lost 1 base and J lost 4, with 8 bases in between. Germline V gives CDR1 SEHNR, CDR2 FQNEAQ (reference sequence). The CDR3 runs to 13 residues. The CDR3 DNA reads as TGTGCCAGCAGCTTAGACGCCGGGTACGAGCAGTACTTC. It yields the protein CASSLDAGYEQYF.

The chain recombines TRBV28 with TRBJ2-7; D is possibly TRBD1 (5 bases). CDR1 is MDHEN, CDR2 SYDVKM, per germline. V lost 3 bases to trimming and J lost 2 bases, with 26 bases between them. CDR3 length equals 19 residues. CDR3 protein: CASSFPLKPGLAVTYEQYF. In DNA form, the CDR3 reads TGTGCCAGCAGTTTCCCCCTTAAACCAGGGTTGGCAGTAACCTACGAGCAGTACTTC. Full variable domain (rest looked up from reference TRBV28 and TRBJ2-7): DVKVTQSSRYLVKRTGEKVFLECVQDMDHENMFWYRQDPGLGLRLIYFSYDVKMKEKGDIPEGYSVSREKKERFSLILESASTNQTSMYLCASSFPLKPGLAVTYEQYFGPGTRLTVT.

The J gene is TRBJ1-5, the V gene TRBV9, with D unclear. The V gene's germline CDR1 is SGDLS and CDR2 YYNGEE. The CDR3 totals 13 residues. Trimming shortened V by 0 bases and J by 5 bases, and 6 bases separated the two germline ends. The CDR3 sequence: CASSVDGYQPQHF. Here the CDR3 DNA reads TGTGCCAGCAGCGTAGACGGTTATCAGCCCCAGCATTTT.

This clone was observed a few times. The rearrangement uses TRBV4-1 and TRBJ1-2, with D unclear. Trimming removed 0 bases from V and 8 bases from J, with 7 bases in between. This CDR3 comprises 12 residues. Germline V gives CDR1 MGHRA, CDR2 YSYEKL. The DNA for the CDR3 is TGCGCCAGCAGCCAAGAAGGCGGAGGCTACACCTTC. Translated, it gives CASSQEGGGYTF.

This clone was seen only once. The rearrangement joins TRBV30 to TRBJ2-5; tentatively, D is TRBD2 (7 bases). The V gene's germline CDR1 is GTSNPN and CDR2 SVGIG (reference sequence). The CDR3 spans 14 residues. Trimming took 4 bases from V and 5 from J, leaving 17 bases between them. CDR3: CAWIQGGGGETQYF. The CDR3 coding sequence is TGTGCCTGGATACAAGGGGGAGGGGGTGAGACCCAGTACTTC.

The CDR3 loop is CASSPTTGYNYGYTF. For the CDR3, the DNA is TGTGCCAGCAGCCCAACGACAGGTTATAACTATGGCTACACCTTC. The chain employs TRBV11-2 and TRBJ1-2; possible D gene TRBD1, 6 bases. Germline lookup yields CDR1 SGHAT and CDR2 FQNNGV. V was trimmed by 5 bases and J by 1 base, leaving 14 bases between them. The CDR3 covers 15 residues. Filled out from reference TRBV11-2 and TRBJ1-2, the complete variable domain reads EAGVAQSPRYKIIEKRQSVAFWCNPISGHATLYWYQQILGQGPKLLIQFQNNGVVDDSQLPKDRFSAERLKGVDSTLKIQPAKLEDSAVYLCASSPTTGYNYGYTFGSGTRLTVV.

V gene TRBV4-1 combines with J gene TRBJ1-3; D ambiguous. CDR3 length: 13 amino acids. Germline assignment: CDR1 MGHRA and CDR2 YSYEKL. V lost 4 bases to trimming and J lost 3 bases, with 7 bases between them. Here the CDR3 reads CASSPVNGNTIYF. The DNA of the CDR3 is TGCGCCAGCAGCCCGGTTAATGGAAACACCATATATTTT.

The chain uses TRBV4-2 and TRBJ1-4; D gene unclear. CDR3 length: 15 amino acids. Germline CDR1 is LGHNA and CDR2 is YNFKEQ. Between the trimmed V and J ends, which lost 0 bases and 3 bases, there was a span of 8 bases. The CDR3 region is CASSQEWQANEKLFF. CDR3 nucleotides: TGTGCCAGCAGCCAAGAGTGGCAGGCTAATGAAAAACTGTTTTTT.

In DNA, the CDR3 is TGCGCCAGCAGCCAAGATATGGGACAGGGGATTGGCTACACCTTC. This translates into CASSQDMGQGIGYTF. The V gene is TRBV4-1, the J gene TRBJ1-2; TRBD1 agrees at 10 bases. The CDR3 is made up of 15 amino acids. J gave up 7 bases and V 0 bases, and 5 bases lay outside the gene matches. Germline V gene lookup returns CDR1 MGHRA and CDR2 YSYEKL.

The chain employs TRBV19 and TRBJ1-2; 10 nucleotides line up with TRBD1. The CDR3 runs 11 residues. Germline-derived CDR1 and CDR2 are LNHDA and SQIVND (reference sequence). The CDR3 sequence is CSTGGDSGYTF. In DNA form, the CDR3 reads TGTTCGACAGGGGGCGATTCCGGCTACACCTTC.

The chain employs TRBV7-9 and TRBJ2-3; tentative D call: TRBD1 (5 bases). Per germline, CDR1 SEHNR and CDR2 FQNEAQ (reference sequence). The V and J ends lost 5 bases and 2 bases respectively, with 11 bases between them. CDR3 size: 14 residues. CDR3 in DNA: TGTGCCAGCAGCGTGACAGCTTTCACAGATACGCAGTATTTT. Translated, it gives CASSVTAFTDTQYF.

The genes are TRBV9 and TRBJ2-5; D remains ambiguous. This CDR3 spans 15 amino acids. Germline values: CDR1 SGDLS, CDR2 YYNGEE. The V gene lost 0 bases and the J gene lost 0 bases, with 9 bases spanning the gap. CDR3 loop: CASSVDWADQETQYF. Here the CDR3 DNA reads TGTGCCAGCAGCGTAGATTGGGCAGACCAAGAGACCCAGTACTTC.

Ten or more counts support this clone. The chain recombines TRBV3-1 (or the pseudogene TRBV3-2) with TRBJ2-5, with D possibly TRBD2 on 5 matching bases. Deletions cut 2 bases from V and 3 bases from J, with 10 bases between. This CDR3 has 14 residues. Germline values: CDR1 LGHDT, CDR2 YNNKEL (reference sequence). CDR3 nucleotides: TGTGCCAGCAGCCAATACGGGAACGAAGAGACCCAGTACTTC. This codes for CASSQYGNEETQYF.

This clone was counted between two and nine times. The CDR3 spells CASSTHRAIYNEQFF. The CDR3 DNA is TGTGCCAGTAGTACCCACAGGGCTATTTACAATGAGCAGTTCTTC. V gene TRBV19 combines with J gene TRBJ2-1, with D possibly matching TRBD1 (6 bases). Germline CDR1 reads LNHDA; CDR2 reads SQIVND (reference sequence). The CDR3 sequence is 15 residues long. The V end was cut by 4 bases, the J end by 4 bases, with 14 bases between.

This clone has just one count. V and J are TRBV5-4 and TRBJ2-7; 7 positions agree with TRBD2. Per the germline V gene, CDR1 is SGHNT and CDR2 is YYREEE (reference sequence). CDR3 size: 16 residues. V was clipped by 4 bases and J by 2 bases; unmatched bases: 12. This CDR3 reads CASSRNAGLQAYEQYF. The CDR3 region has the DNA TGTGCCAGCAGCCGTAATGCGGGACTACAAGCCTACGAGCAGTACTTC.

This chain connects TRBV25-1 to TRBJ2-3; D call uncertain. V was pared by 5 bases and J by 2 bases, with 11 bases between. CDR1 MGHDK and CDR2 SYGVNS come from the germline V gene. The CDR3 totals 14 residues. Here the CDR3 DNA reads TGTGCCAGCAGTCGACACCATACCACAGATACGCAGTATTTT. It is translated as CASSRHHTTDTQYF.

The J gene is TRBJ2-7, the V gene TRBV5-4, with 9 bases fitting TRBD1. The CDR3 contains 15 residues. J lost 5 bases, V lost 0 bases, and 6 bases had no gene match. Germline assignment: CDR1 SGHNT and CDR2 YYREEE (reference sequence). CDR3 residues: CASSLDGTGFHEQYF. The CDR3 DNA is TGTGCCAGCAGCTTGGATGGGACAGGGTTCCACGAGCAGTACTTC.

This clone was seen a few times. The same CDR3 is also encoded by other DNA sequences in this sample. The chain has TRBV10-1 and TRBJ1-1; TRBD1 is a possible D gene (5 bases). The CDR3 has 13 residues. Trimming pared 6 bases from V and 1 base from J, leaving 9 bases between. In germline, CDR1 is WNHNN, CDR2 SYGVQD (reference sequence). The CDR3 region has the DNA TGCGCCAGCAGGGCCAGGGAGAACACTGAAGCTTTCTTT. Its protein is CASRARENTEAFF.

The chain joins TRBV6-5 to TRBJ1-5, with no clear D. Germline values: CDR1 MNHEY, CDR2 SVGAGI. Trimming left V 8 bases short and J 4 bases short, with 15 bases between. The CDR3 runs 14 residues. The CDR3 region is CASSRWRANQPQHF. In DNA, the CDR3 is TGTGCCAGCTCCCGATGGCGGGCAAATCAGCCCCAGCATTTT.

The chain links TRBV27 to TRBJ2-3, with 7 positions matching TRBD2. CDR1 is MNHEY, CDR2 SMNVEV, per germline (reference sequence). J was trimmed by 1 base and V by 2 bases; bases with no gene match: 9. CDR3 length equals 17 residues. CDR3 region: CASSLRSLSGGTDTQYF. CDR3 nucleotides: TGTGCCAGCAGTTTAAGAAGTTTAAGCGGGGGCACAGATACGCAGTATTTT.

CDR3 sequence reads: CASSVAASGSHEQFF. DNA for the CDR3: TGTGCCAGCAGCGTAGCGGCTAGCGGGAGCCATGAGCAGTTCTTC. The chain links TRBV9 to TRBJ2-1; TRBD2 agrees at 10 bases. CDR1 is SGDLS and CDR2 is YYNGEE in the germline V gene. The CDR3 length is 15 residues. The V segment lost 0 bases and the J segment 8 bases; nucleotides outside the gene matches: 5.